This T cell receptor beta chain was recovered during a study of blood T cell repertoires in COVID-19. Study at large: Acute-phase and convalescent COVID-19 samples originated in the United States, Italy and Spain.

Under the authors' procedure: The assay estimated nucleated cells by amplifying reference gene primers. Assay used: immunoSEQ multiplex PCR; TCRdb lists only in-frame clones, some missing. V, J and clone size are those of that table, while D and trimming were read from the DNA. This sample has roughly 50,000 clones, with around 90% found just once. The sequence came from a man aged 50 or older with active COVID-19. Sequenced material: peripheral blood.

CDR3 nucleotides: TGCAGCGTGGGGGAGGGGAATCGGGCCACTGAAGCTTTCTTT. The encoded protein is CSVGEGNRATEAFF. V gene TRBV29-1 combines with J gene TRBJ1-1; possibly TRBD1 for D (5 bases). CDR3 length: 14 residues. Trimming took off 6 bases at V and 4 bases at J, with 18 bases between the two ends. Germline CDR1 is SQVTM and CDR2 is ANQGSEA.